Below, 20 T cell receptor beta chains from the same sample are listed, as sequenced in a study of T cell clusters in autoimmune cytopenias. TRB amplification used roughly 250 ng of peripheral blood genomic DNA. One tube held mixed TRB-A and TRB-B primer pools for touch-down PCR. TCRdb re-called the multiplex PCR reads and gives one entry per CDR3 protein, without DNA. This repertoire includes about 2,800 distinct CDR3 sequences. The specimen sequenced was peripheral blood. The origin of the receptors is a human donor with an autoimmune cytopenia or autoimmune hepatitis (not recorded which).

The V call is TRBV7-9, the J call TRBJ1-2. Germline V CDR1 and CDR2: SEHNR, FQNEAQ (reference sequence). CDR3 size: 13 residues. This CDR3 is CASSFGQDYGYTF.

Its frequency marks this clonotype as medium-sized. The V call is TRBV10-1, the J call TRBJ2-3; TCRdb gives TRBD1 as the D gene, but with no DNA this cannot be confirmed. CDR1 WNHNN and CDR2 SYGVQD come from the germline V gene (reference sequence). The CDR3 contains 17 residues. CDR3 in amino acids: CASSSGLKLVDTDTQYF.

This clonotype is called medium-sized based on its frequency. The chain has TRBV6-1 and TRBJ2-3; the TCRdb D gene call, TRBD2, has no DNA to confirm it. This CDR3 is 15 amino acids long. Germline loops: CDR1 MNHNS, CDR2 SASEGT. The CDR3 sequence: CASSEVTSGSGAQYF.

This clonotype counts as medium-sized by frequency. This chain uses TRBV7-2 with TRBJ2-7. Germline values: CDR1 SGHTA, CDR2 FQGNSA. The CDR3 has 12 amino acids. The chain's CDR3 is CASSWDFYEQYF.

This clonotype is medium-sized (0.01 to 0.1%) by frequency. CDR3: CASSPTGNTEAFF. This rearrangement joins TRBV18 to TRBJ1-1; the TCRdb D gene call, TRBD1, has no DNA to confirm it. The germline CDR1 and CDR2 sequences are KGHSH and LQKENI. This CDR3 spans 13 amino acids.

This clonotype is identified as medium-sized from frequency. The chain uses TRBV19 and TRBJ1-1; TCRdb proposes TRBD1, but this gene call is untestable without DNA. Germline assignment: CDR1 LNHDA and CDR2 SQIVND (reference sequence). This CDR3 spans 14 amino acids. The CDR3 sequence is CASSPEGRGPEAFF. The variable domain in full, with the rest retrieved from reference TRBV19 and TRBJ1-1, is DGGITQSPKYLFRKEGQNVTLSCEQNLNHDAMYWYRQDPGQGLRLIYYSQIVNDFQKGDIAEGYSVSREKKESFPLTVTSAQKNPTAFYLCASSPEGRGPEAFFGQGTRLTVV.

V gene TRBV7-9 combines with J gene TRBJ2-2. The CDR3 sequence is 17 residues long. CDR1 SEHNR and CDR2 FQNEAQ come from the germline V gene (reference sequence). The CDR3 protein is CASSLAGQVANTGELFF.

This clonotype is identified as medium-sized from frequency. V usage is TRBV7-2 and J usage is TRBJ2-7. Germline values: CDR1 SGHTA, CDR2 FQGNSA. This CDR3 spans 13 amino acids. CDR3 in amino acids: CASSFGGSYEQYF.

Considering frequency, this clonotype is medium-sized. This chain connects TRBV10-3 to TRBJ2-1; TCRdb's D call, TRBD1, is unchecked because there is no DNA. Germline V gives CDR1 ENHRY, CDR2 SYGVKD. CDR3 length: 15 amino acids. The CDR3: CAISDPGTGHNEQFF.

Considering frequency, this clonotype is medium-sized. The chain employs TRBV12-3 or TRBV12-4 and TRBJ2-1; TCRdb outputs TRBD2, but without DNA this stays unchecked. The CDR3 is made up of 17 amino acids. Here the CDR3 reads CASRTSSSGRTYNEQFF.

This clonotype is called medium-sized based on its frequency. V usage is TRBV7-9 and J usage is TRBJ1-1; the D call of TRBD1 rests on TCRdb alone, since no DNA is present to check it. This CDR3 region has 15 residues. The germline V gene encodes CDR1 SEHNR and CDR2 FQNEAQ (reference sequence). This CDR3 is CASSPTRPGDTEAFF.

J is TRBJ2-5 and V is TRBV28; TCRdb calls TRBD2, which cannot be checked without DNA. The CDR3 has 17 amino acids. The germline CDR1 and CDR2 sequences are MDHEN and SYDVKM. CDR3: CASSEVWGTSGKETEYF.

This clonotype is classed as medium-sized by frequency. V gene TRBV12-3 or TRBV12-4 combines with J gene TRBJ2-5; checking the TCRdb D call of TRBD2 is not possible without DNA. The CDR3 consists of 16 residues. CDR3: CASSLIQGGRQETQYF.

This clonotype is medium-sized (0.01 to 0.1%) by frequency. V usage is TRBV7-2 and J usage is TRBJ2-3. From germline, CDR1 is SGHTA and CDR2 FQGNSA. This CDR3 is built from 14 residues. The CDR3 sequence: CASSLEGSTDTQYF.

This clonotype is classed as medium-sized by frequency. The rearrangement joins TRBV6-5 to TRBJ1-2; as DNA is missing, the TRBD1 call by TCRdb cannot be tested. CDR3 length equals 14 residues. Germline V gene lookup returns CDR1 MNHEY and CDR2 SVGAGI. The CDR3 sequence: CASSFQGDSYGYTF.

Measured by frequency, this clonotype is large. The chain employs TRBV29-1 and TRBJ2-1; the TRBD1 assignment by TCRdb is unverifiable without DNA. CDR3 size: 15 residues. In germline, CDR1 is SQVTM, CDR2 ANQGSEA. The CDR3 loop is CSVEDQDREYNEQFF.

By frequency, this clonotype is medium-sized. The genes are TRBV6-5 and TRBJ1-3. There are 15 residues in the CDR3. CDR1 and CDR2 from the germline V gene are MNHEY and SVGAGI. The CDR3 loop is CASRLNAGPGNTIYF.

This clonotype is called medium-sized (0.01 to 0.1%) based on its frequency. This chain joins TRBV6-2 or TRBV6-3 and TRBJ1-5. CDR1 is MNHEY and CDR2 is SVGEGT in the germline V gene. CDR3 length equals 15 residues. The CDR3 loop reads CASSYKGLLNQPQHF.

By frequency, this clonotype is medium-sized (0.01 to 0.1%). The CDR3 reads CASSYSRGGENSPLHF. This sequence joins TRBV6-5 and TRBJ1-6; without DNA, the TCRdb call of TRBD1 cannot be checked. Germline V gene lookup returns CDR1 MNHEY and CDR2 SVGAGI. This CDR3 is built from 16 residues.

In terms of frequency, this clonotype is medium-sized. This chain joins TRBV6-2 or TRBV6-3 and TRBJ2-1; without DNA, the TCRdb call of TRBD1 cannot be checked. The CDR3 spans 15 residues. Germline V gene data show CDR1 as MNHEY and CDR2 as SVGEGT. The chain's CDR3 is CASRYLRQGANEQFF.